These T cell receptor beta chains were read from a single sample in a study of T cell responses to AZD1222 COVID-19 vaccine. Data came from immunoSEQ multiplex PCR; TCRdb stores just in-frame clones and leaves some out. The data show around 260,000 clones, with 93% seen just once and roughly 0.6% held by the top ten. The source was peripheral blood, collected on day 0 of AZD1222 vaccination. The receptors derive from an adult in good health. CDR3s leave out the opening cysteine and the closing phenylalanine or tryptophan. The order of the fields is clone size, V gene, D gene, CDR3 protein. D genes are given only for firm matches. Rows give clone size only sometimes, using once, few, many, or a class for an expanded clone.

abundance: .
v_gene: TRBV2
d_gene: TRBD1
CDR3aa: ASSGTGGGREKLF

abundance: .
v_gene: TRBV4-3
d_gene: .
CDR3aa: ASSQDLFRSGTNQPQH

abundance: .
v_gene: TRBV10-2
d_gene: .
CDR3aa: ASSASSSGNTIY

abundance: .
v_gene: TRBV5-6
d_gene: .
CDR3aa: ASSLGWGGVGTEAF

abundance: .
v_gene: TRBV7-9
d_gene: .
CDR3aa: ASSLVPTENTGELF

abundance: .
v_gene: TRBV18
d_gene: .
CDR3aa: ASSPRTPGEKLF

abundance: .
v_gene: TRBV5-1
d_gene: .
CDR3aa: ASSLVQGHTEAF

abundance: .
v_gene: TRBV4-1
d_gene: .
CDR3aa: ASSQEGWQMSNQPQH

abundance: once
v_gene: TRBV28
d_gene: TRBD1
CDR3aa: AHALRAGGGNQPQH

abundance: .
v_gene: TRBV29-1
d_gene: .
CDR3aa: SFALPDTQY

abundance: once
v_gene: TRBV5-1
d_gene: .
CDR3aa: ASSLTLSSYNSPLH

abundance: .
v_gene: TRBV5-5
d_gene: .
CDR3aa: ASSLESDSFSGNTIY

abundance: .
v_gene: TRBV5-5
d_gene: .
CDR3aa: ASSLAGVNTGELF

abundance: .
v_gene: TRBV5-1
d_gene: .
CDR3aa: ASSPQGPRDTEAF

abundance: .
v_gene: TRBV7-2
d_gene: TRBD2
CDR3aa: ASSLGVLAGWGETQY

abundance: .
v_gene: TRBV6-5
d_gene: TRBD1
CDR3aa: ASRTGSYNEQF

abundance: .
v_gene: TRBV9
d_gene: TRBD1
CDR3aa: ASSPWTGEAAEAF

abundance: .
v_gene: TRBV19
d_gene: TRBD1
CDR3aa: ASSIEDRGTEAF

abundance: .
v_gene: TRBV7-2
d_gene: .
CDR3aa: ASSSTTGPTGYGYT

abundance: .
v_gene: TRBV4-1
d_gene: .
CDR3aa: ASSQPAEGSYGYT

abundance: .
v_gene: TRBV3-1/TRBV3-2
d_gene: .
CDR3aa: ASSQEGGSGELF

abundance: .
v_gene: TRBV5-1
d_gene: .
CDR3aa: ASSRKQNTEAF